This T cell receptor (beta chain) was profiled in a study of cytomegalovirus exposure and HLA in healthy donors. Study results and caveats: Listed as cytomegalovirus-associated were 150 or so TCR beta chains. Several V segments, TRBV6-2 and TRBV6-3 among them, could not be told apart and were dropped.

The trim removed 4 bases at V and 7 bases at J, leaving 6 bases unmatched. Germline CDR1 and CDR2: SGHRS and YFSETQ. This CDR3 contains 16 residues. The study ran its PCR with 60 Vbeta and 13 Jbeta primers. Clones were sequenced by immunoSEQ multiplex PCR, and TCRdb holds only the in-frame ones, with some missing. The sample data list under 100,000 clones. Comments on this clone: Its antigen is as yet unknown.

This sequence originates from a man aged 25 to 40 in good health and CMV-seronegative. Sequencing was carried out using PBMCs. This sequence joins TRBV5-1 and TRBJ2-4; 15 bases align to TRBD2. CDR3 residues: CASSRWTSGRGNIQYF. In DNA, the CDR3 is TGCGCCAGCAGCAGGTGGACTAGCGGGAGGGGTAACATTCAGTACTTC.